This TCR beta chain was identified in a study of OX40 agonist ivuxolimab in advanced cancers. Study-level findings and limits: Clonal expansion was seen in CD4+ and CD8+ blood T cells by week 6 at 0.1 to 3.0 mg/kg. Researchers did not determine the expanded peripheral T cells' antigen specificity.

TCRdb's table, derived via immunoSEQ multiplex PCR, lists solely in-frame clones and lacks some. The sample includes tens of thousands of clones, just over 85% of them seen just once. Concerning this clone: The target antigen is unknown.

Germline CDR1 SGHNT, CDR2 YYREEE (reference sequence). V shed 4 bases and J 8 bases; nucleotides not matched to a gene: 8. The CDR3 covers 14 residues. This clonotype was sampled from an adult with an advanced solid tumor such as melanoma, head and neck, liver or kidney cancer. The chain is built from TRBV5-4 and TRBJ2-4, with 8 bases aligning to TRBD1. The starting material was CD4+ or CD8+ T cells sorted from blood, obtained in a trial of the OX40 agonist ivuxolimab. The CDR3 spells CASSHKGQGDIQYF. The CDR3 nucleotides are TGTGCCAGCAGCCACAAAGGACAGGGTGACATTCAGTACTTC.